The 26 T cell receptor beta chains in this list originate from one sample, sequenced in a study of a mutant IDH1 vaccine in newly diagnosed glioma. Clones were sequenced by immunoSEQ multiplex PCR, and TCRdb holds only the in-frame ones, with some missing. The sample holds fewer than 85,000 clones, approximately 80% seen once. The antigens for these receptors are not known. Specified time point: week 47, end of study. Mutant IDH1 20-mer peptide, at 300 ug, made up each vaccine dose, with topical imiquimod. The specimen was PBMCs, collected from a glioma patient whose treatment included an IDH1 peptide vaccine. The origin of the receptors is a man aged 35-49 years with glioma.

This clone was found many times. The chain uses TRBV28 and TRBJ1-2; D possibly corresponds to TRBD1 (5 bases). V lost 5 bases, J lost 4 bases, and 17 bases lay in between. CDR1 is MDHEN, CDR2 SYDVKM, per germline. There are 15 residues in the CDR3. This CDR3 is CASSPQGIRGYGYTF. Here the CDR3 DNA reads TGTGCCAGCAGTCCTCAGGGCATACGGGGCTATGGCTACACCTTC.

This chain connects TRBV9 to TRBJ1-4; 11 bases align to TRBD1. The J segment lost 8 bases and the V segment lost 2 bases, leaving 2 bases of the junction unmatched. The germline CDR1 and CDR2 sequences are SGDLS and YYNGEE. The CDR3 consists of 14 residues. The CDR3 coding sequence is TGTGCCAGCAGCGTGGGACAGGGGGTAGAAAAACTGTTTTTT. Encoded protein: CASSVGQGVEKLFF.

This clone was seen a handful of times. The chain carries TRBV20-1 and TRBJ1-1; D not resolved. The CDR3 length is 11 residues. Germline CDR1 reads DFQATT; CDR2 reads SNEGSKA (reference sequence). CDR3 amino acids: CGVEGNTEAFF. In DNA, the CDR3 is TGCGGAGTAGAGGGGAACACTGAAGCTTTCTTT.

J is TRBJ2-7 and V is TRBV10-3, with a weak D call TRBD1 (5 bases). CDR3 length: 13 amino acids. The V end lost 7 bases, the J end lost 2 bases, and 12 bases lay between the germline ends. The V gene's germline CDR1 is ENHRY and CDR2 SYGVKD. CDR3 DNA sequence: TGTGCCATCATATCAGGGTCCACCTACGAGCAGTACTTC. This codes for CAIISGSTYEQYF.

The chain employs TRBV5-5 and TRBJ1-6; no reliable D call. The length of the CDR3 is 12 residues. The ends were cut back, 4 bases at V and 12 bases at J, with 11 bases in the middle. Germline V CDR1 and CDR2: SGHKS, YYEKEE (reference sequence). CDR3 loop: CASSGELVPLHF. The CDR3 DNA follows: TGTGCCAGCAGCGGCGAACTGGTACCCCTCCACTTT. The full variable domain, in which reference TRBV5-5 and TRBJ1-6 provide the parts outside the CDR3, is DAGVTQSPTHLIKTRGQQVTLRCSPISGHKSVSWYQQVLGQGPQFIFQYYEKEERGRGNFPDRFSARQFPNYSSELNVNALLLGDSALYLCASSGELVPLHFGNGTRLTVT.

The CDR3 nucleotides read TGTGCCAGCAGCTTACGTAGGTTGGGTGAAAAACTGTTTTTT. It yields the protein CASSLRRLGEKLFF. The V and J genes are TRBV11-2 and TRBJ1-4; D not resolved. V was clipped by 2 bases and J by 7 bases, with 11 bases between them. This CDR3 is built from 14 residues. Germline lookup yields CDR1 SGHAT and CDR2 FQNNGV.

A few counts support this clone. The chain couples TRBV30 to TRBJ1-1; D uncertain. The CDR3 spans 12 residues. The V and J ends lost 7 bases and 4 bases respectively, with 13 bases between them. Germline V gene data show CDR1 as GTSNPN and CDR2 as SVGIG (reference sequence). CDR3 residues: CAYDPLGTEAFF. CDR3 nucleotide sequence: TGTGCCTACGATCCATTGGGCACTGAAGCTTTCTTT. Filled out from reference TRBV30 and TRBJ1-1, the complete variable domain reads SQTIHQWPATLVQPVGSPLSLECTVEGTSNPNLYWYRQAAGRGLQLLFYSVGIGQISSEVPQNLSASRPQDRQFILSSKKLLLSDSGFYLCAYDPLGTEAFFGQGTRLTVV.

The chain carries TRBV6-1 and TRBJ1-2; no reliable D call. V was shortened by 2 bases and J by 5 bases, with 18 bases between the two germline ends. The CDR3 totals 16 residues. The germline gives CDR1 MNHNS, CDR2 SASEGT. Written as DNA, the CDR3 is TGTGCCAGCAGTGAAATATTCTGGCAGATACGATATGGCTACACCTTC. Amino acids: CASSEIFWQIRYGYTF.

The V call is TRBV9, the J call TRBJ1-1, with D tentatively TRBD1 (5 bases). V was clipped by 0 bases and J by 3 bases, with 12 bases between them. CDR1 is SGDLS and CDR2 is YYNGEE in the germline V gene. The CDR3 loop spans 15 amino acids. This CDR3 reads CASSVAGGGYTEAFF. The CDR3 bases are TGTGCCAGCAGCGTAGCTGGGGGAGGGTACACTGAAGCTTTCTTT.

The chain couples TRBV5-4 to TRBJ1-1, with D perhaps matching TRBD1 (5 bases). Looked up from germline, CDR1 is SGHNT and CDR2 is YYREEE (reference sequence). This CDR3 has 14 amino acids. With 4 bases removed from V and 1 base from J, the gap between germline ends came to 11 bases. The CDR3 here is CASSRGLRNTEAFF. The CDR3 region has the DNA TGTGCCAGCAGCAGGGGACTCCGGAACACTGAAGCTTTCTTT.

The chain has TRBV7-8 and TRBJ2-7, with unresolved D. The germline V gene encodes CDR1 SGHVS and CDR2 FQNEAQ. Deletions cut 0 bases from V and 0 bases from J, with 15 bases between. The CDR3 is 17 residues long. The CDR3 region has the DNA TGTGCCAGCAGCTTAGCCTCACTCATAACCCTCTCCTACGAGCAGTACTTC. This codes for CASSLASLITLSYEQYF. The full variable domain, its missing parts supplied by reference TRBV7-8 and TRBJ2-7, is GAGVSQSPRYKVAKRGQDVALRCDPISGHVSLFWYQQALGQGPEFLTYFQNEAQLDKSGLPSDRFFAERPEGSVSTLKIQRTQQEDSAVYLCASSLASLITLSYEQYFGPGTRLTVT.

V gene TRBV5-7 combines with J gene TRBJ2-6; D gene uncertain. TRBV5-7 is an ORF, and what it does is uncertain. Trimming shortened V by 7 bases and J by 5 bases, and 19 bases separated the two germline ends. The CDR3 is 16 amino acids. The CDR3 DNA is TGTGCCAGCGTTGGTTGCGTACAAAGTCGGGCCAACGTCCTGACTTTC. It translates to CASVGCVQSRANVLTF.

This clone was seen only a few times. The rearrangement links TRBV29-1 to TRBJ2-2; weak D call: TRBD2 (5 bases). The CDR3 sequence is 14 residues long. Germline V gene lookup returns CDR1 SQVTM and CDR2 ANQGSEA. The germline V and J ends were trimmed by 2 bases and 4 bases, with 11 bases remaining between them. This chain's CDR3 is CSVEYGAATGELFF. The DNA for the CDR3 is TGCAGCGTTGAATACGGAGCGGCCACCGGGGAGCTGTTTTTT.

The chain employs TRBV5-6 and TRBJ2-2; D tentatively reads TRBD1 or TRBD2 (5 bases each). The length of the CDR3 is 16 residues. V was pared by 0 bases and J by 6 bases, with 15 bases between. Germline CDR1 is SGHDT and CDR2 is YYEEEE. In DNA form, the CDR3 reads TGTGCCAGCAGCTTGGGGACCGGGACCGCAGCCGGGGAGCTGTTTTTT. As protein: CASSLGTGTAAGELFF.

The chain uses TRBV6-5 and TRBJ2-7, with TRBD2 matching over 11 bases. With 2 bases clipped from V and 1 base from J, the junction kept 4 bases outside the gene matches. This CDR3 contains 16 residues. Germline V gene data show CDR1 as MNHEY and CDR2 as SVGAGI. Here the CDR3 reads CASSYRLAGGSYEQYF. In nucleotides, the CDR3 is TGTGCCAGCAGTTACCGCCTAGCGGGGGGTTCCTACGAGCAGTACTTC.

The gene calls are TRBV6-4 and TRBJ2-1; D possibly uses TRBD1 or TRBD2 (5 bases each). Germline V gene sequence: CDR1 MRHNA, CDR2 SNTAGT. Trimming removed 0 bases from V and 6 bases from J, with 21 bases in between. This CDR3 has 18 amino acids. The CDR3 region has the DNA TGTGCCAGCAGTGACTCAGACGTCGGACAATCCGGAGGCAATGAGCAGTTCTTC. This codes for CASSDSDVGQSGGNEQFF.

This chain uses TRBV5-1 with TRBJ2-5; 7 nucleotides align to TRBD1. This CDR3 spans 13 amino acids. V lost 6 bases, J lost 2 bases, and 4 bases stayed unmatched. Germline loops: CDR1 SGHRS, CDR2 YFSETQ. The CDR3 spells CASTWGQQETQYF. The CDR3 DNA reads TGCGCCAGCACCTGGGGACAGCAAGAGACCCAGTACTTC.

This chain links TRBV25-1 with TRBJ2-1; TRBD2 matches 8 bases. The CDR3 runs to 11 residues. V gave up 9 bases and J gave up 10 bases; unmatched junction bases: 5. Germline CDR1 reads MGHDK; CDR2 reads SYGVNS. The CDR3 DNA sequence: TGTGCCAGTTCTGTAGCGGGGGAGCAGTTCTTC. It translates to CASSVAGEQFF.

This rearrangement joins TRBV6-4 to TRBJ2-1; D perhaps matches TRBD2 (5 bases). This CDR3 has 14 amino acids. Trimming left V 10 bases short and J 10 bases short, with 23 bases between. Germline-derived CDR1 and CDR2 are MRHNA and SNTAGT. This chain's CDR3 is CATSAQIGSWEQFF. The CDR3 nucleotides are TGTGCCACCTCAGCCCAAATAGGGAGCTGGGAGCAGTTCTTC.

The chain combines TRBV15 with TRBJ2-7, with TRBD1 identical over 10 bases. Unmatched junction bases numbered 9, after V lost 5 bases and J lost 5 bases. Germline-derived CDR1 and CDR2 are LNHNV and YYDKDF (reference sequence). The CDR3 extends over 15 amino acids. The CDR3 loop is CATSAGTGATNEQYF. As DNA, the CDR3 is TGTGCCACCAGCGCCGGGACAGGGGCGACCAACGAGCAGTACTTC.

A few counts support this clone. V usage is TRBV28 and J usage is TRBJ1-1; D may be TRBD1 (6 bases). Germline CDR1 and CDR2: MDHEN and SYDVKM. Trimming removed 5 bases from V and 5 bases from J, with 15 bases in between. CDR3 length equals 14 residues. The CDR3 loop reads CASSGNRVGTEAFF. The CDR3 bases are TGTGCCAGCAGTGGAAACAGGGTGGGAACTGAAGCTTTCTTT.

The chain joins TRBV7-9 to TRBJ1-2; 9 positions match TRBD1. Trimming at V came to 11 bases and at J to 5 bases, leaving 3 bases not matched to a gene. The CDR3 consists of 11 residues. Germline V lookup: CDR1 SEHNR, CDR2 FQNEAQ (reference sequence). CDR3 in amino acids: CARGTGYGYTF. The CDR3 DNA reads as TGTGCCCGAGGGACAGGGTATGGCTACACCTTC.

The sample holds a few counts of this clone. The chain carries TRBV5-5 and TRBJ2-6; either TRBD1 or TRBD2 may fit D (5 bases each). The CDR3 spans 16 residues. Germline V gives CDR1 SGHKS, CDR2 YYEKEE (reference sequence). V was shortened by 4 bases and J by 1 base, with 12 bases between the two germline ends. This CDR3 is CASSGGPLSGANVLTF. In DNA form, the CDR3 reads TGTGCCAGCAGCGGGGGACCGCTTTCTGGGGCCAACGTCCTGACTTTC. The whole variable domain, filled in from reference TRBV5-5 and TRBJ2-6, reads DAGVTQSPTHLIKTRGQQVTLRCSPISGHKSVSWYQQVLGQGPQFIFQYYEKEERGRGNFPDRFSARQFPNYSSELNVNALLLGDSALYLCASSGGPLSGANVLTFGAGSRLTVL.

V gene TRBV30 combines with J gene TRBJ1-5; D is perhaps TRBD1 (6 bases). From germline, CDR1 is GTSNPN and CDR2 SVGIG (reference sequence). Between the trimmed V and J ends, which lost 0 bases and 3 bases, there was a span of 12 bases. There are 15 residues in the CDR3. CDR3 protein: CAWSVLGGLNQPQHF. The CDR3 coding sequence is TGTGCCTGGAGTGTGTTGGGGGGGCTCAATCAGCCCCAGCATTTT. Full variable domain (remainder filled in from reference TRBV30 and TRBJ1-5): SQTIHQWPATLVQPVGSPLSLECTVEGTSNPNLYWYRQAAGRGLQLLFYSVGIGQISSEVPQNLSASRPQDRQFILSSKKLLLSDSGFYLCAWSVLGGLNQPQHFGDGTRLSIL.

The J gene is TRBJ2-5, the V gene TRBV13; perhaps TRBD1 as D (6 bases). This CDR3 is 12 amino acids long. Deletions cut 0 bases from V and 7 bases from J, with 6 bases between. Germline V gene sequence: CDR1 PRHDT, CDR2 FYEKMQ (reference sequence). The CDR3 sequence is CASSLGRGTQYF. CDR3 DNA sequence: TGTGCCAGCAGCTTAGGCAGGGGGACCCAGTACTTC.

This chain joins TRBV4-2 and TRBJ2-7, with a weak D call TRBD2 (5 bases). Germline lookup yields CDR1 LGHNA and CDR2 YNFKEQ. CDR3 length: 12 residues. Trimming took 1 base from V and 4 from J, leaving 5 bases between them. In DNA form, the CDR3 reads TGTGCCAGCAGCCAAGCGGGATACGAGCAGTACTTC. As protein: CASSQAGYEQYF.